Listed below are T cell receptor beta chains from one sample, sequenced in a study of PD-1 blockade in classical Hodgkin lymphoma. Data came from immunoSEQ multiplex PCR; TCRdb stores just in-frame clones and leaves some out. The data show tens of thousands of clones, approximately 90% seen once. The sequences come from peripheral blood mononuclear cells (PBMCs), collected before the second cycle of nivolumab. The receptors here all came from a human donor with classical Hodgkin lymphoma. Each CDR3 is given with its conserved first and last residue. D genes are given only for firm matches. Where a row states a size, it is once, few, many or the class of an expanded clone; other rows omit it.

-	TRBJ2-7	-	TRBV5-1	CASSLLQESYEQYF	TGCGCCAGCAGCTTGTTGCAGGAGTCCTACGAGCAGTACTTC
-	TRBJ2-7	-	TRBV5-1	CASSLDPGTSSEQYF	TGCGCCAGCAGCTTGGATCCCGGGACGTCCTCCGAGCAGTACTTC
-	TRBJ1-1	-	TRBV6-5	CASSYSENTEAFF	TGTGCCAGCAGTTACAGTGAGAACACTGAAGCTTTCTTT
-	TRBJ2-3	-	TRBV4-2	CASSQDVTIRTDTQYF	TGTGCCAGCAGCCAAGATGTGACTATTAGGACAGATACGCAGTATTTT
-	TRBJ2-2	-	TRBV19	CASSRRLGRRELFF	TGTGCCAGTAGTCGACGCTTAGGGCGCCGGGAGCTGTTTTTT
few	TRBJ1-5	-	TRBV2	CASRDTNQPQHF	TGTGCCAGCCGGGACACTAATCAGCCCCAGCATTTT
-	TRBJ1-5	-	TRBV10-3	CAISEGREDRQPQHF	TGTGCCATCAGTGAGGGAAGGGAAGACCGTCAGCCCCAGCATTTT
-	TRBJ2-3	-	TRBV5-1	CASSVTDTQYF	TGCGCCAGCAGCGTAACAGATACGCAGTATTTT
-	TRBJ1-1	TRBD1	TRBV19	CASSITGVTEAFF	TGTGCCAGTAGTATAACAGGGGTGACTGAAGCTTTCTTT
-	TRBJ1-1	-	TRBV7-8	CASSLIGSMNTEAFF	TGTGCCAGCAGCTTAATCGGCAGCATGAACACTGAAGCTTTCTTT
-	TRBJ2-5	-	TRBV5-1	CASSLTGGPQETQYF	TGCGCCAGCAGCTTGACCGGGGGTCCACAAGAGACCCAGTACTTC
-	TRBJ1-2	TRBD1	TRBV9	CASSVPETGGGYTF	TGTGCCAGCAGCGTACCAGAGACAGGGGGTGGCTACACCTTC
-	TRBJ2-3	-	TRBV5-1	CASSLAPGESTDTQYF	TGCGCCAGCAGCTTGGCCCCGGGAGAAAGCACAGATACGCAGTATTTT
-	TRBJ1-5	TRBD1	TRBV2	CASSAEGRGRQPQHF	TGTGCCAGCAGTGCAGAGGGCAGGGGGCGTCAGCCCCAGCATTTT